This T cell receptor beta chain comes out of a study of CD8 T cells in Susac syndrome. The RNA, about 0.45 to 1 ug, was put through reverse transcription using random hexamers. Multiplex immunoSEQ PCR targeted 54 Vbeta and 13 Jbeta TCR beta segments. TCRdb re-called the immunoSEQ multiplex PCR reads through MiXCR, storing one row per CDR3 protein. The repertoire holds 300,000 to 350,000 distinct CDR3 sequences, with approximately 90% as singletons. This CDR3 is 14 amino acids long. Looked up from germline, CDR1 is MNHNY and CDR2 is SVGAGI (reference sequence). The J segment lost 11 bases and the V segment lost 6 bases, leaving 12 bases of the junction unmatched. CD8+ and CD4+ blood T cells underwent TCR beta sequencing. It was negative isolation that provided the CD8+ and CD4+ T cells, whereas TEMRA cells were enriched by FACS.

The specimen sequenced was CD4+ T cells from PBMCs. J is TRBJ1-1 and V is TRBV6-6, with 10 nucleotides matching TRBD1. This receptor was obtained from a human donor with multiple sclerosis. CDR3 region: CASRDTGTGVRAFF. The CDR3 DNA reads TGTGCCAGCAGGGATACCGGGACAGGGGTAAGGGCTTTCTTT.